Included here is one TCR beta chain sequence, with context. In the study's own analysis: Estimation of nucleated cell counts was performed using reference gene primer amplification. Assay: immunoSEQ multiplex PCR; the TCRdb copy retains only in-frame clones and omits some. The DNA was the basis for D and trimming; V, J and clone size are from that table. The data contain about 160,000 clones, over 70% of them singletons. Recovered participants had two consecutive negative NP/OP PCR tests, healthcare professional clearance, or symptom resolution. The V end was cut by 1 base, the J end by 2 bases, with 12 bases between. The CDR3 totals 16 residues. Germline V gene sequence: CDR1 SGHTA, CDR2 FQGNSA. The record originates from a study of blood T cell repertoires in COVID-19. At the level of the study: COVID-19 samples from acute and convalescent phases originated in the United States, Italy and Spain. T cells, B-cell-depleted T cells, or PBMCs supplied cDNA or gDNA.

Source material: PBMCs or T cells enriched from blood (not recorded which). The receptor's source is a woman between 55 and 75 years old who had recovered from COVID-19. The J gene is TRBJ2-1, the V gene TRBV7-2; maybe TRBD2 (7 bases). The CDR3 region has the DNA TGTGCCAGCAGCTTAGGGGCGGGGGCCGCCTACAATGAGCAGTTCTTC. Its protein product is CASSLGAGAAYNEQFF.